Listed below are T cell receptor beta chains from one sample, sequenced in a study of blood T cell repertoires in COVID-19. Produced via immunoSEQ multiplex PCR; TCRdb's table is partial and in-frame only. The data hold 75,000 to 90,000 clones, with roughly 80% observed a single time. The sequencing input was peripheral blood. The receptors were sampled from a man aged 55 to 70 with COVID-19, enrolled during active disease. Both conserved end residues are part of each CDR3. Fields, in order: clone size, D gene, J gene, V gene, CDR3 protein, CDR3 DNA. A D gene is named only where the DNA matches it firmly. A clone size is listed for some rows: how often the clone was seen (once, few, many), or a class if it is expanded.

>.|.|TRBJ1-5|TRBV15
CATSRDKWWRGSSGSNQPQHF
TGTGCCACCAGCAGAGATAAGTGGTGGAGGGGTTCTTCTGGTAGCAATCAGCCCCAGCATTTT
>.|.|TRBJ2-1|TRBV15
CATSRLRPGEQFF
TGTGCCACCAGCAGGCTCAGACCGGGGGAGCAGTTCTTC
>.|TRBD2|TRBJ2-1|TRBV7-2
CASSLRHGLAGVGEQFF
TGTGCCAGCAGCTTAAGGCACGGACTAGCGGGAGTTGGTGAGCAGTTCTTC
>.|.|TRBJ2-5|TRBV3-1/TRBV3-2
CASSQTQETQYF
TGTGCCAGCAGCCAGACTCAAGAGACCCAGTACTTC
>.|TRBD2|TRBJ2-2|TRBV5-1
CASSLERGGVGELFF
TGCGCCAGCAGCTTGGAGCGGGGGGGCGTCGGGGAGCTGTTTTTT
>once|TRBD1|TRBJ2-5|TRBV24-1
CATSDRGQGKSETQYF
TGTGCCACCAGTGACCGCGGACAGGGGAAGTCAGAGACCCAGTACTTC
>.|TRBD2|TRBJ2-3|TRBV5-1
CASSVGLAGPSTDTQYF
TGCGCCAGCAGCGTAGGACTAGCGGGACCTAGCACAGATACGCAGTATTTT
>.|TRBD2|TRBJ2-4|TRBV20-1
CSASVSGGAENIQYF
TGCAGTGCTAGTGTTAGCGGGGGGGCCGAAAACATTCAGTACTTC
>.|TRBD1|TRBJ1-1|TRBV16
CASSLISGTATPTEAFF
TGTGCCAGCAGCCTAATTTCCGGGACAGCCACCCCCACTGAAGCTTTCTTT
>once|TRBD1|TRBJ2-7|TRBV7-6
CASSLGRTGGSYEQYF
TGTGCCAGCAGCTTAGGGAGGACAGGGGGATCCTACGAGCAGTACTTC
>.|.|TRBJ2-1|TRBV5-8
CASSLGRVYNEQFF
TGTGCCAGCAGCTTGGGCAGGGTCTACAATGAGCAGTTCTTC
>.|TRBD2|TRBJ2-1|TRBV19
CASSNLAANNEQFF
TGTGCCAGTAGTAATCTAGCGGCCAACAATGAGCAGTTCTTC
>.|TRBD1|TRBJ2-7|TRBV2
CASTLDRADYEQYF
TGTGCCAGCACCCTAGACAGGGCGGACTACGAGCAGTACTTC
>.|.|TRBJ1-2|TRBV11-2
CASSLDSYGYTF
TGTGCCAGCAGCTTAGATAGTTATGGCTACACCTTC
>.|TRBD1|TRBJ1-2|TRBV9
CASSPRDREGRGYTF
TGTGCCAGCAGCCCCCGGGACAGGGAGGGGCGTGGCTACACCTTC
>once|TRBD1|TRBJ1-2|TRBV29-1
CSVAGQGHTF
TGCAGCGTCGCGGGACAGGGGCACACCTTC
>.|.|TRBJ2-6|TRBV5-1
CASSIGGQSSGANVLTF
TGCGCCAGCAGTATCGGGGGTCAAAGCTCTGGGGCCAACGTCCTGACTTTC
>.|.|TRBJ2-2|TRBV27
CASTRLVNTGELFF
TGTGCCAGCACCAGACTAGTTAACACCGGGGAGCTGTTTTTT
>.|TRBD2|TRBJ2-1|TRBV4-2
CASSQDIRLAGGNEQFF
TGTGCCAGCAGCCAAGATATTAGGCTAGCGGGAGGTAATGAGCAGTTCTTC
>.|.|TRBJ2-1|TRBV5-5
CASSFFGNEQFF
TGTGCCAGCAGCTTCTTCGGCAATGAGCAGTTCTTC
>.|TRBD1|TRBJ2-7|TRBV6-5
CASTRDRGYEQYF
TGTGCCAGCACTAGGGACAGGGGCTACGAGCAGTACTTC
>few|TRBD1|TRBJ1-2|TRBV4-1
CASSPLTGAYGYTF
TGCGCCAGCAGCCCGTTGACAGGGGCCTATGGCTACACCTTC
>.|.|TRBJ2-7|TRBV19
CASSFAAEQYF
TGTGCCAGTAGTTTTGCGGCCGAGCAGTACTTC
>.|TRBD2|TRBJ2-3|TRBV18
CASSPLGSGGSTDTQYF
TGTGCCAGCTCCCCTTTGGGTAGCGGGGGTAGCACAGATACGCAGTATTTT
>.|.|TRBJ2-4|TRBV7-3
CASSLTNIQYF
TGTGCCAGCAGCCTCACTAACATTCAGTACTTC
>.|.|TRBJ2-2|TRBV30
CAWIRAGVPDGTGELFF
TGTGCCTGGATAAGGGCAGGGGTACCCGATGGCACCGGGGAGCTGTTTTTT
>.|.|TRBJ1-1|TRBV2
CASSVNIDTEAFF
TGTGCCAGCAGTGTTAACATCGACACTGAAGCTTTCTTT
>.|TRBD2|TRBJ2-1|TRBV19
CASSMGLEGEQFF
TGTGCCAGTAGTATGGGACTAGAGGGCGAGCAGTTCTTC
>.|.|TRBJ2-7|TRBV9
CASSPLDEQYF
TGTGCCAGCAGCCCCCTCGACGAGCAGTACTTC
>.|.|TRBJ2-5|TRBV27
CASTRSFGETQYF
TGTGCCAGCACCCGGTCTTTCGGAGAGACCCAGTACTTC
>once|.|TRBJ2-7|TRBV7-9
CASSFNSAGSGYEQYF
TGTGCCAGCAGCTTTAATTCGGCGGGATCAGGCTACGAGCAGTACTTC
>.|TRBD1|TRBJ1-2|TRBV7-2
CASSVRQGPTNYGYTF
TGTGCCAGCAGCGTACGACAGGGGCCAACTAACTATGGCTACACCTTC
>.|TRBD2|TRBJ2-4|TRBV7-2
CASSAGVSLFQYF
TGTGCCAGCAGCGCGGGAGTATCACTTTTTCAGTACTTC
>.|.|TRBJ2-7|TRBV7-2
CASSREQGYEQYF
TGTGCCAGCAGCAGGGAACAGGGCTACGAGCAGTACTTC
>.|.|TRBJ2-4|TRBV6-5
CASSSTENIQYF
TGTGCCAGCAGCTCAACGGAAAACATTCAGTACTTC
>once|.|TRBJ1-2|TRBV7-9
CATGITHGYTF
TGTGCCACCGGGATTACTCATGGCTACACCTTC
>.|.|TRBJ1-2|TRBV4-2
CASSQEAGSNGYTF
TGTGCCAGCAGCCAAGAGGCAGGGTCTAACGGCTACACCTTC
>.|TRBD1|TRBJ2-7|TRBV5-4
CASSSGTVSYEQYF
TGTGCCAGCAGCTCTGGGACAGTCTCCTACGAGCAGTACTTC
>.|TRBD2|TRBJ2-7|TRBV6-5
CAILTSGTYEQYF
TGTGCCATCTTGACTAGCGGCACCTACGAGCAGTACTTC
>.|TRBD1|TRBJ2-1|TRBV11-2
CASSPSGGSYNEQFF
TGTGCCAGCAGCCCCTCAGGGGGCTCCTACAATGAGCAGTTCTTC
>few|.|TRBJ2-1|TRBV12-5
CASGLPFRGSSYNEQFF
TGTGCTAGTGGTTTGCCTTTCCGCGGAAGCTCCTACAATGAGCAGTTCTTC
>.|TRBD1|TRBJ2-3|TRBV29-1
CSVGQGRGTQYF
TGCAGCGTTGGACAGGGAAGGGGTACGCAGTATTTT
>.|TRBD2|TRBJ2-3|TRBV7-3
CASSLMAGGGTDTQYF
TGTGCCAGCAGCTTAATGGCGGGGGGAGGGACAGATACGCAGTATTTT
>.|.|TRBJ2-7|TRBV9
CASSPVGGGAYEQYF
TGTGCCAGCAGCCCTGTGGGAGGCGGGGCCTACGAGCAGTACTTC
>once|.|TRBJ2-2|TRBV19
CASSIGRARGGELFF
TGTGCCAGTAGTATAGGCAGGGCAAGGGGCGGGGAGCTGTTTTTT
>.|TRBD2|TRBJ2-1|TRBV3-1/TRBV3-2
CASSLTSGRNEQFF
TGTGCCAGCAGCTTGACTAGCGGGAGAAATGAGCAGTTCTTC
>few|TRBD2|TRBJ2-7|TRBV10-3
CAIGTSGRASRLYEQYF
TGTGCCATCGGAACAAGCGGGAGGGCCTCGAGACTCTACGAGCAGTACTTC
>.|TRBD2|TRBJ2-3|TRBV10-3
CASKGTSGGYTQYF
TGTGCCTCCAAAGGGACTAGCGGGGGTTATACGCAGTATTTT